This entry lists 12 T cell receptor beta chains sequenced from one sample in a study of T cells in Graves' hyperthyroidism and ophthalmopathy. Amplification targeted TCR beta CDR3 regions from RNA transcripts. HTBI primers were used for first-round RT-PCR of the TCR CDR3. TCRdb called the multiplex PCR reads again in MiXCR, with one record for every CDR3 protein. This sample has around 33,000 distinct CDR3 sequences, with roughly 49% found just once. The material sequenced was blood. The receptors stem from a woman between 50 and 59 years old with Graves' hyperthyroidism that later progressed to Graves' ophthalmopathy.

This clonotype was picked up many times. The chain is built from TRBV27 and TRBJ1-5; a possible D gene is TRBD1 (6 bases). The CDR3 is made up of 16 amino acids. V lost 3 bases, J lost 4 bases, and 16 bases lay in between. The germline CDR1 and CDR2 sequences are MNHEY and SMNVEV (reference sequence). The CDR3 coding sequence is TGTGCCAGCAGTTTCGGAGGGACAAATCCGAATCAGCCCCAGCATTTT. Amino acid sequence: CASSFGGTNPNQPQHF.

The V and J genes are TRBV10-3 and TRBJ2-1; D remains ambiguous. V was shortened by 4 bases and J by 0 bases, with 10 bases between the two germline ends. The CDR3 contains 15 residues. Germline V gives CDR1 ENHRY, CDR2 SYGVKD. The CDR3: CAISGGPSSYNEQFF. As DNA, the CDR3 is TGTGCCATCAGTGGTGGACCTAGCTCCTACAATGAGCAGTTCTTC.

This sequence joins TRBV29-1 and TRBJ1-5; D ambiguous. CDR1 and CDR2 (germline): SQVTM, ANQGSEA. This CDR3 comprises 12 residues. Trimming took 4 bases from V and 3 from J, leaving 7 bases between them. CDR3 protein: CSVVGNNQPQHF. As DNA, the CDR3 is TGCAGCGTTGTGGGGAACAATCAGCCCCAGCATTTT.

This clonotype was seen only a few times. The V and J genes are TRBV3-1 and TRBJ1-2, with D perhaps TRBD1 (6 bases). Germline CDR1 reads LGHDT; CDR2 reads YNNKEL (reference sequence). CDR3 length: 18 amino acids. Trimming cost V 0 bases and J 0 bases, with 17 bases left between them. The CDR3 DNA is TGTGCCAGCAGCCAAGATCTCGGGGGCGGAGATACTAACTATGGCTACACCTTC. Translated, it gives CASSQDLGGGDTNYGYTF. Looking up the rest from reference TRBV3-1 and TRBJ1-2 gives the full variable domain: DTAVSQTPKYLVTQMGNDKSIKCEQNLGHDTMYWYKQDSKKFLKIMFSYNNKELIINETVPNRFSPKSPDKAHLNLHINSLELGDSAVYFCASSQDLGGGDTNYGYTFGSGTRLTVV.

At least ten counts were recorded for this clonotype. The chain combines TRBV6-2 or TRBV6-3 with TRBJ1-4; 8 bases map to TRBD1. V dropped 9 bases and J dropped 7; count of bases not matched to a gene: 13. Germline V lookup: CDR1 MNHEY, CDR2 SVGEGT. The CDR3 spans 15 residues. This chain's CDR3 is CASRFQGATFEKLFF. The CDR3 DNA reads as TGTGCCAGTCGCTTCCAGGGGGCGACGTTTGAAAAACTGTTTTTT.

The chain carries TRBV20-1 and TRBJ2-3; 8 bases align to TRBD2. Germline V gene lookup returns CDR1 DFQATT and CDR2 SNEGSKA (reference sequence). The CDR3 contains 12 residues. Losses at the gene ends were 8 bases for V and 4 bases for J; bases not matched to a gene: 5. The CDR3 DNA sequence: TGCAGTACCATAGCGGGGCCAGATACGCAGTATTTT. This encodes CSTIAGPDTQYF.

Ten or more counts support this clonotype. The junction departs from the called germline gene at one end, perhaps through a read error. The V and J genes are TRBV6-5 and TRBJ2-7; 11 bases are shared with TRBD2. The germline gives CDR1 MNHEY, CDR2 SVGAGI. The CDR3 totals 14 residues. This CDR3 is CASTYPLAGGEQYF. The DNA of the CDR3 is TGTGCCAGCACTTACCCGCTAGCGGGAGGCGAGCAGTACTTC.

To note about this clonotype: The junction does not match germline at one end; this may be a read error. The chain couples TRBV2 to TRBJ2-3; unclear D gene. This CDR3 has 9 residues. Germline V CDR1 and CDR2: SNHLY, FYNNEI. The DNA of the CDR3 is TGTGCCAGCAGTGAATACATTATCTGG. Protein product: CASSEYIIW.

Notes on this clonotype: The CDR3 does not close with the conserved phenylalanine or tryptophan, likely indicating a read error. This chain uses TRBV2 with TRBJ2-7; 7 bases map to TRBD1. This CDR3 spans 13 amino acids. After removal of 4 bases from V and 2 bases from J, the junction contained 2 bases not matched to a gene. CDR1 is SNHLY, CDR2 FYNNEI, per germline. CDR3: CASSGQGTYEQYL. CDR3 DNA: TGTGCCAGCAGTGGACAGGGAACCTACGAGCAGTACCTC.

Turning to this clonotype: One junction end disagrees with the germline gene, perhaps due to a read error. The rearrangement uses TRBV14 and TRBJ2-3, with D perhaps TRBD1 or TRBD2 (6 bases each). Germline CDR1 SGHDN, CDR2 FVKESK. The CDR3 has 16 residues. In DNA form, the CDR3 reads TGTGCCAGCAGCCAAGTAGGGGGACTTAGCACAGATGCGCAGTACTTT. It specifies CASSQVGGLSTDAQYF. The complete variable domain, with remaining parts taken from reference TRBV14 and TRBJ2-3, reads EAGVTQFPSHSVIEKGQTVTLRCDPISGHDNLYWYRRVMGKEIKFLLHFVKESKQDESGMPNNRFLAERTGGTYSTLKVQPAELEDSGVYFCASSQVGGLSTDAQYFGPGTRLTVL.

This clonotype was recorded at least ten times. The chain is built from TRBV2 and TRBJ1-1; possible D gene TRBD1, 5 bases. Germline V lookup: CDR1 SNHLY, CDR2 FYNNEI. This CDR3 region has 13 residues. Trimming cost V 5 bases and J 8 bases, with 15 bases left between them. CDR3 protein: CASSPRTQGEAFF. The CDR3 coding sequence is TGTGCCAGCAGTCCGCGAACCCAGGGAGAAGCTTTCTTT.

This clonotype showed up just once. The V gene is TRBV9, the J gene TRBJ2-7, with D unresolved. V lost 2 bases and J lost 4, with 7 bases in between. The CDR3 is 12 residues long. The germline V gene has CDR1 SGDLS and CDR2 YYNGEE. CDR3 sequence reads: CASSVLPYEQYF. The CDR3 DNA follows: TGTGCCAGCAGCGTCCTCCCATACGAGCAGTACTTC.